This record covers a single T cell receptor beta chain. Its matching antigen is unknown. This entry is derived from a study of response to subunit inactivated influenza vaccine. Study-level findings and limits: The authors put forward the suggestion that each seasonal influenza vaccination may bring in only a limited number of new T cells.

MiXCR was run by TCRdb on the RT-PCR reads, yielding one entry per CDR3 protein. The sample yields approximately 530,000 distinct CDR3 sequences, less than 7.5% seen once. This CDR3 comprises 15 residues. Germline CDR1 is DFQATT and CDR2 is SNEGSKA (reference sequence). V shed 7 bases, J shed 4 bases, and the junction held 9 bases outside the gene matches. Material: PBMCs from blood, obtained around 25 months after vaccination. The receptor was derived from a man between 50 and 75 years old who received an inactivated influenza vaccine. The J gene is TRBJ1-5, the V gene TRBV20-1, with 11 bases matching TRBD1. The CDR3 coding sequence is TGCAGTGTCACGGGGGGGACAGGGGGGAATCAGCCCCAGCATTTT. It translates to CSVTGGTGGNQPQHF.